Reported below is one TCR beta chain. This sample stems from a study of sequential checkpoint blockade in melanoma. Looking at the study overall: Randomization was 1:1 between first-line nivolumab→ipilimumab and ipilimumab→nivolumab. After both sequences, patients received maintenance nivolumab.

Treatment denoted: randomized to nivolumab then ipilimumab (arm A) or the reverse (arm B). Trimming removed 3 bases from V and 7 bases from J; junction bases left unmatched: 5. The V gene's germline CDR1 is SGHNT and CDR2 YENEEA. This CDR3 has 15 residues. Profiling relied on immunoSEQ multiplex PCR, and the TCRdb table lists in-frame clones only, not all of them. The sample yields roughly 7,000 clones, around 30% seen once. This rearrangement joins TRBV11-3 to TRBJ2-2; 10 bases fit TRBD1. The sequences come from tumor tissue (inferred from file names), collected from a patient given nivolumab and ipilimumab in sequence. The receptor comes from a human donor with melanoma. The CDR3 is CASSFRTGGVGELFF. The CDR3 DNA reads TGTGCCAGCAGCTTCCGGACAGGGGGGGTCGGGGAGCTGTTTTTT.